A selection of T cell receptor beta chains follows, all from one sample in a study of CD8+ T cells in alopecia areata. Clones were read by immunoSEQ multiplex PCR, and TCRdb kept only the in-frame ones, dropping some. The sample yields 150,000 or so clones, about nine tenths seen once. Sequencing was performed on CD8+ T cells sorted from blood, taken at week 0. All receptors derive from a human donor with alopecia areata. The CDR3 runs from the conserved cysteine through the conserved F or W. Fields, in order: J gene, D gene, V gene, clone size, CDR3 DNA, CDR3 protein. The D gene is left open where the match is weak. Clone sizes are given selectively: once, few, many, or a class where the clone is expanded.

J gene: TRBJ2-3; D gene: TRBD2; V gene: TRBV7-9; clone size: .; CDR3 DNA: TGTGCCAGCAGTCCAACCTCTAGCGGGAGTATAGATACGCAGTATTTT; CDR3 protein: CASSPTSSGSIDTQYF
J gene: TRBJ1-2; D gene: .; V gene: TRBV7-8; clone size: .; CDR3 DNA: TGTGCCAGCAGCTTAGCGGGCCACTCCAATCCCTATGGCTACACCTTC; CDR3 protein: CASSLAGHSNPYGYTF
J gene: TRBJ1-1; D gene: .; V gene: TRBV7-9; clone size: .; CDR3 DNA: TGTGCCAGCAGCTCACAGGTAATACAGACTGAAGCTTTCTTT; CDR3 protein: CASSSQVIQTEAFF
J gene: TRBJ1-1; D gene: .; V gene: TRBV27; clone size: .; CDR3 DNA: TGTGCCAGCAGTGTTCTACGGGATCCCGGAGACACTGAAGCTTTCTTT; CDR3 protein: CASSVLRDPGDTEAFF
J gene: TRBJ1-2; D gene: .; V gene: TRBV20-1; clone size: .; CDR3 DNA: TGCAGTGCATGGGGGGGCAATGGCTACACCTTC; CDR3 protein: CSAWGGNGYTF
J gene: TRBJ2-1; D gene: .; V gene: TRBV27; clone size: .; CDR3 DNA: TGTGCCAGCAGTTTATTTCCGGGGACCAATGAGCAGTTCTTC; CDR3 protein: CASSLFPGTNEQFF
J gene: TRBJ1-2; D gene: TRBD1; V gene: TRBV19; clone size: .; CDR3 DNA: TGTGCCAGTAGTGCGCTAACCGGGACAGACCGGGGCTACACCTTC; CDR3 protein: CASSALTGTDRGYTF
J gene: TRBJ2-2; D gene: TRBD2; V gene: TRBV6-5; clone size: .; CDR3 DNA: TGTGCCAGCAGTATAGCGGGGTCCGGGGAGCTGTTTTTT; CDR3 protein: CASSIAGSGELFF
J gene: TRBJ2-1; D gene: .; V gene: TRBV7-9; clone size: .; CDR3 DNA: TGTGCCAGCAGCTTAGCGTTCGGGAGCGAGCAGTTCTTC; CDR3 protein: CASSLAFGSEQFF
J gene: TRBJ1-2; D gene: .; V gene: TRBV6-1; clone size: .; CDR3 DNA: TGTGCCAGCAGTGAAGCCCCGTTCTATGGCTACACCTTC; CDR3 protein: CASSEAPFYGYTF
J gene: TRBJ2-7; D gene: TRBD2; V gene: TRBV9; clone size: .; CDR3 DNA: TGTGCCAGCAGCGTAGACCTTGGACTAGCGGGAGGAAGGAGCTACGAGCAGTACTTC; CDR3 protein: CASSVDLGLAGGRSYEQYF
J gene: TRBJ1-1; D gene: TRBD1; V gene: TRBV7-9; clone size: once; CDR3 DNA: TGTGCCAGCAGCTTAAGGGGACAGGGGGAACCTGAAGCTTTCTTT; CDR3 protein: CASSLRGQGEPEAFF
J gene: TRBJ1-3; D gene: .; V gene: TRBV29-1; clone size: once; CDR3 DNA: TGCAGCGTTGAAGCACCGGGAGGGCCTGGAAACACCATATATTTT; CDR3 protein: CSVEAPGGPGNTIYF
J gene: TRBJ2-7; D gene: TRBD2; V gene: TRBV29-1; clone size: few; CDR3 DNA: TGCAGCGTTGACCCGGGGGGAACCTACGAGCAGTACTTC; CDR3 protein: CSVDPGGTYEQYF
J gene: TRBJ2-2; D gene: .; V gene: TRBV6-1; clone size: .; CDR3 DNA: TGTGCCAGCATGTTGACATCCACCGGGGAGCTGTTTTTT; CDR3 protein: CASMLTSTGELFF
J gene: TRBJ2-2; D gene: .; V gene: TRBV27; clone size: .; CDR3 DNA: TGTGCCAGCAGTTCGACGGGAGTAACCACCGGGGAGCTGTTTTTT; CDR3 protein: CASSSTGVTTGELFF